Listed below are T cell receptor beta chains from one sample, sequenced in a study of blood T cell repertoires in COVID-19. Measured with immunoSEQ multiplex PCR; TCRdb has only the in-frame clones, and not every one. The table has hundreds of thousands of clones, about 89% seen once. Sequences were obtained from peripheral blood. Every receptor here comes from a man aged 55 to 70 who had recovered from COVID-19. Both conserved end residues are part of each CDR3. D genes are given only for firm matches. A clone size is listed for some rows: how often the clone was seen (once, few, many), or a class if it is expanded.

>TRBJ2-3|15|.|TRBV5-1|.
CASSLEQGSTDTQYF
TGCGCCAGCAGCTTGGAACAGGGAAGCACAGATACGCAGTATTTT
>TRBJ2-5|15|.|TRBV18|TRBD2
CASSPTSGGRGTQYF
TGTGCCAGCTCACCGACCAGCGGGGGCCGGGGGACCCAGTACTTC
>TRBJ2-2|17|once|TRBV5-1|.
CASSLNAGAANTGELFF
TGCGCCAGCAGCTTGAACGCGGGGGCAGCGAACACCGGGGAGCTGTTTTTT
>TRBJ2-4|12|.|TRBV18|.
CASSPPEGAVHF
TGTGCCAGCTCACCACCGGAAGGGGCTGTGCACTTC
>TRBJ2-3|16|.|TRBV7-9|.
CASSLGTEGLTDTQYF
TGTGCCAGCAGCTTAGGGACAGAGGGCCTCACAGATACGCAGTATTTT
>TRBJ1-2|14|few|TRBV5-1|.
CASSLAGANYGYTF
TGCGCCAGCAGCTTGGCAGGTGCTAACTATGGCTACACCTTC
>TRBJ1-4|12|.|TRBV7-8|.
CASSTAGGKLFF
TGTGCCAGCAGCACCGCGGGAGGAAAACTGTTTTTT
>TRBJ2-3|11|.|TRBV20-1|.
CSGTSTDTQYF
TGCAGTGGGACTAGCACAGATACGCAGTATTTT
>TRBJ2-5|11|.|TRBV6-5|.
CASASDTSLNF
TGTGCCAGCGCTTCGGACACCAGCCTCAACTTC
>TRBJ2-5|14|.|TRBV3-1/TRBV3-2|.
CASSQGGGLETQYF
TGTGCCAGCAGCCAGGGTGGGGGCTTAGAGACCCAGTACTTC
>TRBJ2-6|16|.|TRBV7-3|.
CASSLSSGAGANVLTF
TGTGCCAGCAGCTTATCCTCAGGGGCCGGGGCCAACGTCCTGACTTTC
>TRBJ2-1|16|.|TRBV11-3|.
CASSHGGGGGYNEQFF
TGTGCCAGCAGCCATGGGGGTGGGGGCGGCTACAATGAGCAGTTCTTC
>TRBJ1-3|16|.|TRBV3-1/TRBV3-2|TRBD1
CASSPGQGASGNTIYF
TGTGCCAGCAGTCCGGGACAGGGGGCCTCTGGAAACACCATATATTTT
>TRBJ2-1|14|.|TRBV29-1|.
CSVEISSVGNEQFF
TGCAGCGTTGAAATCTCTAGCGTGGGTAATGAGCAGTTCTTC
>TRBJ2-7|18|.|TRBV14|TRBD2
CASSQTRKSGLEEYEQYF
TGTGCCAGCAGCCAAACCCGTAAGTCCGGACTAGAAGAATACGAGCAGTACTTC
>TRBJ1-6|11|few|TRBV6-6|.
CASTRSSPLHF
TGTGCCAGCACCCGGAGTTCACCCCTCCACTTT
>TRBJ1-2|15|.|TRBV15|TRBD1
CATSRDKEQGHGYTF
TGTGCCACCAGCAGAGACAAGGAACAGGGGCATGGCTACACCTTC
>TRBJ2-2|15|.|TRBV18|.
CASSTNWGRGGELFF
TGTGCCAGCTCCACTAACTGGGGGCGCGGCGGGGAGCTGTTTTTT
>TRBJ1-2|14|.|TRBV28|TRBD1
CASSINRGVFGYTF
TGTGCCAGCAGTATTAACAGGGGAGTCTTTGGCTACACCTTC
>TRBJ1-2|15|few|TRBV19|.
CASSIPWQTNYGYTF
TGTGCCAGTAGTATTCCCTGGCAGACTAACTATGGCTACACCTTC
>TRBJ2-7|15|few|TRBV18|TRBD1
CASSPPGQGGYEQYF
TGTGCCAGCTCACCGCCGGGACAGGGAGGATACGAGCAGTACTTC
>TRBJ1-5|17|once|TRBV27|.
CASSFGGGSGGNQPQHF
TGTGCCAGCAGTTTCGGCGGGGGCAGCGGCGGCAATCAGCCCCAGCATTTT
>TRBJ1-2|14|.|TRBV30|.
CAWYRQVLNYGYTF
TGTGCCTGGTATCGACAGGTTCTTAACTATGGCTACACCTTC
>TRBJ2-2|15|.|TRBV7-3|.
CASSFDSSNTGELFF
TGTGCCAGCAGCTTTGACAGCTCGAACACCGGGGAGCTGTTTTTT
>TRBJ2-3|18|.|TRBV15|TRBD2
CATSPIGTSGSMTDTQYF
TGTGCCACCAGCCCGATTGGGACTAGCGGGAGTATGACAGATACGCAGTATTTT
>TRBJ1-1|15|.|TRBV10-3|.
CAIRVSGGANTEAFF
TGTGCCATCAGGGTTTCTGGGGGGGCGAACACTGAAGCTTTCTTT
>TRBJ2-1|13|.|TRBV12-3/TRBV12-4|.
CASSLLGDNEQFF
TGTGCCAGCAGTTTACTAGGAGACAATGAGCAGTTCTTC
>TRBJ2-3|15|once|TRBV15|.
CATSRVLGSTDTQYF
TGTGCCACCAGCAGAGTACTGGGGAGTACAGATACGCAGTATTTT
>TRBJ1-5|14|.|TRBV7-2|.
CASSPRGGNQPQHF
TGTGCCAGCAGCCCCAGGGGCGGCAATCAGCCCCAGCATTTT
>TRBJ1-3|18|few|TRBV7-9|.
CASSQGPTGPSSGNTIYF
TGTGCCAGCAGTCAGGGCCCGACAGGACCCAGCTCTGGAAACACCATATATTTT
>TRBJ2-5|14|few|TRBV15|.
CATGAGTYQETQYF
TGTGCCACCGGGGCGGGAACGTACCAAGAGACCCAGTACTTC
>TRBJ2-1|15|.|TRBV3-1/TRBV3-2|.
CASSQEAGVVGEQFF
TGTGCCAGCAGCCAAGAGGCAGGGGTGGTGGGTGAGCAGTTCTTC
>TRBJ2-3|12|.|TRBV11-3|.
CASSTGIDTQYF
TGTGCCAGCAGCACAGGGATTGATACGCAGTATTTT
>TRBJ1-2|14|.|TRBV5-1|TRBD1
CASSYPGQGYGYTF
TGCGCCAGCAGCTACCCGGGACAGGGCTATGGCTACACCTTC
>TRBJ2-5|16|.|TRBV28|TRBD1
CASSPLGQGIGETQYF
TGTGCCAGCAGTCCCCTAGGACAGGGGATTGGGGAGACCCAGTACTTC
>TRBJ1-3|15|.|TRBV3-1/TRBV3-2|.
CASSQVTAKRNTIYF
TGTGCCAGCAGCCAAGTTACAGCCAAACGAAACACCATATATTTT
>TRBJ2-1|13|.|TRBV7-3|.
CASRSGAGTEQFF
TGTGCCAGCAGGTCAGGGGCCGGGACTGAGCAGTTCTTC
>TRBJ2-7|14|.|TRBV2|.
CASTTTAFSYEQYF
TGTGCCAGCACCACGACAGCTTTCTCCTACGAGCAGTACTTC
>TRBJ1-2|12|.|TRBV9|TRBD1
CASSTGGHGYTF
TGTGCCAGCTCGACAGGGGGGCATGGCTACACCTTC
>TRBJ2-7|16|.|TRBV7-2|TRBD1
CASSFTGGAGAYEQYF
TGTGCCAGCAGCTTCACAGGGGGCGCTGGGGCCTACGAGCAGTACTTC
>TRBJ2-3|15|once|TRBV6-1|TRBD2
CASAPGLANTDTQYF
TGTGCCAGCGCTCCCGGACTAGCGAACACAGATACGCAGTATTTT
>TRBJ2-3|18|.|TRBV9|TRBD2
CASSVLASGRNPTDTQYF
TGTGCCAGCAGCGTACTCGCTAGCGGGAGGAATCCCACAGATACGCAGTATTTT
>TRBJ1-1|13|.|TRBV6-4|.
CASSDGGATEAFF
TGTGCCAGCAGTGACGGTGGGGCAACTGAAGCTTTCTTT
>TRBJ2-7|13|.|TRBV5-1|.
CASSLTGNTEQYF
TGCGCCAGCAGCTTGACAGGGAACACTGAGCAGTACTTC
>TRBJ2-3|14|.|TRBV2|.
CASSWPGGTDTQYF
TGTGCCAGCTCCTGGCCAGGCGGCACAGATACGCAGTATTTT
>TRBJ2-1|15|once|TRBV19|TRBD2
CASKGLAGVYNEQFF
TGTGCCAGCAAGGGACTAGCGGGAGTATACAATGAGCAGTTCTTC